Presented here are 5 T cell receptor beta chains from one specimen sequenced in a study of blood T cells in healthy people across ages (dated by TCRdb to 2013 to 2016). The library was generated by 5' RACE. These reads were obtained on an Illumina HiSeq 2500. A second PCR of roughly 7 to 12 cycles was run with a J-beta primer mix and a sample-barcoded 5' primer. The public reads were reanalyzed by TCRdb: fastp trimming at Q25, MiXCR alignment, in-frame beta chains only. Records with the same CDR3 protein are collapsed into one entry carrying the most frequent genes and DNA. The sample includes hundreds of thousands of distinct CDR3 sequences, with 58% observed a single time. The ten biggest clones cover 30% to 45% of the sample. The sequenced sample was blood. These receptors came from a man aged 60-69 years in good health.

The genes are TRBV12-3 or TRBV12-4 and TRBJ2-1; D may be TRBD1 or TRBD2 (5 bases each). There are 15 residues in the CDR3. With 5 bases removed from V and 0 bases from J, the gap between germline ends came to 11 bases. CDR3 in DNA: TGTGCCAGCAGTACTAGAGACAGCTCCTACAATGAGCAGTTCTTC. Protein product: CASSTRDSSYNEQFF.

The gene calls are TRBV11-2 and TRBJ2-1; no firm D call. CDR1 is SGHAT and CDR2 is FQNNGV in the germline V gene. The V gene lost 1 base and the J gene lost 6 bases, with 10 bases spanning the gap. The CDR3 extends over 14 amino acids. The DNA for the CDR3 is TGTGCCAGCAGCTTAGTGGTAGGCTCCAATGAGCAGTTCTTC. This translates into CASSLVVGSNEQFF.

A few counts support this clonotype. The chain recombines TRBV12-3 or TRBV12-4 with TRBJ2-5; 7 nucleotides agree with TRBD2. This CDR3 is built from 14 residues. V was clipped by 5 bases and J by 4 bases; unmatched bases: 7. The CDR3 sequence: CASSPRGVGETQYF. In nucleotides, the CDR3 is TGTGCCAGCAGTCCCCGGGGGGTAGGAGAGACCCAGTACTTC.

The CDR3 nucleotides read TGTGCCAGCAGTGACGGGGGAGGGAGCACAGATACGCAGTATTTT. Translation gives CASSDGGGSTDTQYF. The chain recombines TRBV2 with TRBJ2-3; 7 nucleotides agree with TRBD2. Losses at the gene ends were 3 bases for V and 0 bases for J; bases not matched to a gene: 3. The CDR3 has 15 amino acids. Germline V gene lookup returns CDR1 SNHLY and CDR2 FYNNEI.

DNA of the CDR3: TGTGCCAGCAGTGTTGTCCCGGAGGGGACTGAAGCTTTCTTT. Protein product: CASSVVPEGTEAFF. The chain combines TRBV6-1 with TRBJ1-1; D is perhaps TRBD1 (5 bases). The V end was cut by 4 bases, the J end by 5 bases, with 14 bases between. Germline values: CDR1 MNHNS, CDR2 SASEGT. The CDR3 has 14 residues.